This T cell receptor (beta chain) is drawn from a study of blood T cell repertoires in COVID-19. Sequenced by immunoSEQ multiplex PCR; TCRdb stores in-frame clones only, minus some. Of approximately 400,000 clones listed, roughly 90% are singletons. The germline CDR1 and CDR2 sequences are SGHRS and YFSETQ. The CDR3 has 15 amino acids. V shed 4 bases, J shed 8 bases, and the junction held 7 bases outside the gene matches. The sequenced sample was peripheral blood. This clonotype originated in a man in his forties or fifties with acute or convalescent COVID-19. V and J are TRBV5-1 and TRBJ1-4; the match to TRBD1 covers 11 bases. CDR3 bases: TGCGCCAGCAGCATAGGGACAGGGGGGCGAGAAAAACTGTTTTTT. It is translated as CASSIGTGGREKLFF.